The 4 T cell receptor beta chains presented below share a single source sample, sequenced in a study of T cell repertoires in cytomegalovirus infection. No antigen has been assigned to these receptors. TCRdb passed the reads through MiXCR, listing each CDR3 protein once. The top ten clones hold roughly 58% of a sample with some 120,000 distinct CDR3 sequences, 32% of them seen once. The source was CD8+ T cells from cultured PBMCs, collected from culture after CMV antigen stimulation. The receptors were sampled from a human donor in good health (CMV status not recorded). Some clones in this sample may be carry-over from other donors' samples.

This clonotype was seen a few times. The chain has TRBV4-3 and TRBJ2-2, with D possibly matching TRBD1 (5 bases). Germline V gives CDR1 LGHNA, CDR2 YSLEER. The CDR3 totals 15 residues. Trimming removed 6 bases at V and 1 base at J, with 12 bases between. The DNA of the CDR3 is TGCGCCAGCAGTGTGGACACGTGGAACACCGGGGAGCTGTTTTTT. Its translation is CASSVDTWNTGELFF.

This clonotype was seen ten or more times. The CDR3 spells CASSQTVMNTEAFF. In nucleotides, the CDR3 is TGCGCCAGCAGCCAAACTGTCATGAACACTGAAGCTTTCTTT. This chain connects TRBV4-1 to TRBJ1-1; D uncertain. The CDR3 totals 14 residues. Germline CDR1 and CDR2: MGHRA and YSYEKL. V lost 2 bases and J lost 0, with 7 bases in between.

The chain's CDR3 is CSASPIRQLLPTDTQYF. CDR3 DNA sequence: TGCAGTGCTAGCCCTATCAGACAGCTCCTGCCCACAGATACGCAGTATTTT. This chain joins TRBV20-1 and TRBJ2-3, with D perhaps matching TRBD1 (5 bases). Germline V gene data show CDR1 as DFQATT and CDR2 as SNEGSKA (reference sequence). Trimming took off 3 bases at V and 2 bases at J, with 21 bases between the two ends. This CDR3 is built from 17 residues.

J is TRBJ2-7 and V is TRBV2; perhaps D is TRBD1 or TRBD2 (6 bases each). This CDR3 region has 14 residues. Germline assignment: CDR1 SNHLY and CDR2 FYNNEI. Between the trimmed V and J ends, which lost 3 bases and 6 bases, there was a span of 15 bases. CDR3 DNA: TGTGCCAGCAGTGACTCTCTGGGGGGCATCGAGCAGTACTTC. Translation: CASSDSLGGIEQYF.